This T cell receptor beta chain was observed in a study of cytomegalovirus exposure and HLA in healthy donors. Healthy people donating bone marrow made up the donors. Notes on the study in general: Sequencing likely caused a cluster of highly shared sequence variants.

CDR3 length: 13 amino acids. Trimming pared 6 bases from V and 1 base from J, leaving 8 bases between. Germline CDR1 reads MNHNS; CDR2 reads SASEGT. A note on this clone: The antigen is unknown.

It was with 60 Vbeta and 13 Jbeta primers that the PCR ran. Profiled with immunoSEQ multiplex PCR; TCRdb holds only in-frame clones, not every one. The sample shows approximately 73,000 clones, 65% to 80% of them seen only once. The sample consisted of PBMCs. The V and J genes are TRBV6-1 and TRBJ2-3; D is ambiguous. The receptor was derived from a man aged 65 to 85 in good health and CMV-seronegative. The CDR3 DNA sequence: TGTGCCAGCAGGATCCAGGGCACAGATACGCAGTATTTT. Translated, it gives CASRIQGTDTQYF.